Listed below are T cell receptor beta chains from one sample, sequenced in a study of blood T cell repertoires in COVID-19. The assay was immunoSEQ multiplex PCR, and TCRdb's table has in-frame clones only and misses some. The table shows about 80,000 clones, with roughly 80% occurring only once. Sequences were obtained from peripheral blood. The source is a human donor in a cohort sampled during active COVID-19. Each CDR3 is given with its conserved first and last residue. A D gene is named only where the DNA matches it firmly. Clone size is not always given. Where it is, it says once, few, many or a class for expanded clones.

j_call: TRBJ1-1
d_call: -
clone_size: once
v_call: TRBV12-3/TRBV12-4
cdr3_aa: CASSRVTEAFF
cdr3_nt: TGTGCCAGCAGCAGGGTTACTGAAGCTTTCTTT

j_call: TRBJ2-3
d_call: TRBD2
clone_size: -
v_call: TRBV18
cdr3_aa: CASSAGGQADTQYF
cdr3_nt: TGTGCCAGCTCAGCGGGGGGGCAGGCAGATACGCAGTATTTT

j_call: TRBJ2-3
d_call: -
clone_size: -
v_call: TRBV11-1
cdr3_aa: CASSLAAGTGGTDTQYF
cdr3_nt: TGTGCCAGCAGCTTAGCGGCGGGAACGGGGGGCACAGATACGCAGTATTTT

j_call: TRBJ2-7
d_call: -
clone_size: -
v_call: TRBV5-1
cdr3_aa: CASSLAYEQYF
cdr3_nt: TGCGCCAGCAGCTTGGCTTACGAGCAGTACTTC

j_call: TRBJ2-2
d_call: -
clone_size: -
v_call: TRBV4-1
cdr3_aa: CASSQVTDGELFF
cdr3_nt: TGCGCCAGCAGCCAAGTGACAGACGGGGAGCTGTTTTTT

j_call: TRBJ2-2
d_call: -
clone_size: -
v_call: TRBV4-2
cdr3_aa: CASSPGAGAQNTGELFF
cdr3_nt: TGTGCCAGCAGCCCAGGGGCGGGGGCCCAGAACACCGGGGAGCTGTTTTTT

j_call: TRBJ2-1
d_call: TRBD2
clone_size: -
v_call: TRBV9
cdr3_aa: CASSVGGGHNEQFF
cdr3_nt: TGTGCCAGCAGCGTAGGCGGGGGGCACAATGAGCAGTTCTTC

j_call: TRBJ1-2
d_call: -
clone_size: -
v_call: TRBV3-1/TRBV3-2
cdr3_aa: CASSQAGVGGYTF
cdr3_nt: TGTGCCAGCAGCCAAGCGGGGGTAGGAGGCTACACCTTC

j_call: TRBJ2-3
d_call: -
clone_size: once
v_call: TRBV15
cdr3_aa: CATSKYRADTQYF
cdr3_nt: TGTGCCACCAGCAAATACAGGGCAGATACGCAGTATTTT

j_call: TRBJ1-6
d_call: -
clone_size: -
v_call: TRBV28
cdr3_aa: CASRLGVEKSPLHF
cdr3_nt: TGTGCCAGCAGGCTCGGGGTAGAGAAGTCACCCCTCCACTTT

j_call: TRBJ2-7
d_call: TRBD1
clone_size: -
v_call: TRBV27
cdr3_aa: CASSETGGSHEQYF
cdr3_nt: TGTGCCAGCTCGGAGACAGGGGGCTCCCACGAGCAGTACTTC

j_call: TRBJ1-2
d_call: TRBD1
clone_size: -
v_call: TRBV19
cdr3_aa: CASSKPPDRAGYTF
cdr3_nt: TGTGCCAGTAGTAAACCACCCGACAGGGCTGGCTACACCTTC

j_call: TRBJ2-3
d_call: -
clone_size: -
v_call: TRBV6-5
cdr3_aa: CASMGRGDTQYF
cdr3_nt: TGTGCCAGCATGGGTCGAGGGGATACGCAGTATTTT

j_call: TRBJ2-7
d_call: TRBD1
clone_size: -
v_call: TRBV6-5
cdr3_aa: CTHGTGNYEQYF
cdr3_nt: TGTACTCATGGGACAGGAAACTACGAGCAGTACTTC

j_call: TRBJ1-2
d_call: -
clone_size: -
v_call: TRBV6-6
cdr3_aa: CASTPGEFGDYGYTF
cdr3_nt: TGTGCCAGCACGCCGGGGGAGTTTGGGGACTATGGCTACACCTTC

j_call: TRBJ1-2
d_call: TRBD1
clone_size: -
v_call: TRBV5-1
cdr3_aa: CASSSSDRGQGYTF
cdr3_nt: TGCGCCAGCAGCTCATCGGACAGGGGGCAGGGCTACACCTTC

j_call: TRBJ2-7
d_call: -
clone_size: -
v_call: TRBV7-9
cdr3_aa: CASTGHWANEQYF
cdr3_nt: TGTGCCAGCACCGGACACTGGGCTAACGAGCAGTACTTC

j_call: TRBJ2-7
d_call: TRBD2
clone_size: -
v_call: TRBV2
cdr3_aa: CASRGLAGGLGEQYF
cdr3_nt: TGTGCCAGCAGAGGACTAGCGGGGGGACTTGGGGAGCAGTACTTC

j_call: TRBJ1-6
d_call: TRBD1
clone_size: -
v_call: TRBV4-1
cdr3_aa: CASRPAGGVRLISPLHF
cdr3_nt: TGCGCCAGCAGACCGGCAGGGGGAGTGCGACTTATTTCACCCCTCCACTTT

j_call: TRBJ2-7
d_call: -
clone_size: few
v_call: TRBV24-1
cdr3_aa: CATSDPLRGEQYF
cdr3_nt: TGTGCCACCAGTGACCCCCTGCGGGGCGAGCAGTACTTC

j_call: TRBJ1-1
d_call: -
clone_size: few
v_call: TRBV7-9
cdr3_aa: CASSPRMGTGKIGEGAFF
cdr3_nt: TGTGCCAGCAGCCCCCGTATGGGAACAGGGAAGATAGGAGAGGGAGCTTTCTTT

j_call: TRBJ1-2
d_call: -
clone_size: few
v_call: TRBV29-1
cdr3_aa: CSVEDRERGGYTF
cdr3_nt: TGCAGCGTTGAAGATCGGGAGCGCGGTGGCTACACCTTC

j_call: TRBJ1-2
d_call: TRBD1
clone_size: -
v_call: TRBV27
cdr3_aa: CASSFGSNRGIGGYTF
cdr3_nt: TGTGCCAGCAGTTTTGGGTCCAACAGGGGTATTGGTGGCTACACCTTC

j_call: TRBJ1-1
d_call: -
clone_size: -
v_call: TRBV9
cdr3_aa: CASSTGTPNTEAFF
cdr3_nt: TGTGCCAGCAGCACGGGGACTCCGAACACTGAAGCTTTCTTT

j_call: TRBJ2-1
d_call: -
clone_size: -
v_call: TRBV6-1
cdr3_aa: CASSEIILGRGIEQFF
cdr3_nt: TGTGCCAGCAGTGAAATTATTCTCGGCAGGGGCATTGAGCAGTTCTTC

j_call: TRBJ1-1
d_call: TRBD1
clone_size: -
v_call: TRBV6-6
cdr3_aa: CASSRPGQGVATEAFF
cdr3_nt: TGTGCCAGCAGTCGCCCTGGACAGGGGGTCGCTACGGAAGCTTTCTTT

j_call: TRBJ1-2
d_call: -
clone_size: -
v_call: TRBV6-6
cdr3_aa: CASRDPGGRGGYTF
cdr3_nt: TGTGCCAGCAGGGACCCGGGAGGGAGGGGTGGCTACACCTTC

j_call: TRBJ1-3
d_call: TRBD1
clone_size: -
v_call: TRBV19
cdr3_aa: CASSLTGGWSGNTIYF
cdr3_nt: TGTGCCAGTAGTTTGACAGGGGGCTGGTCTGGAAACACCATATATTTT

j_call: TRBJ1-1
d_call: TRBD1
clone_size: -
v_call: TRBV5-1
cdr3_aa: CASGPGQANTEAFF
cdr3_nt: TGCGCCAGCGGACCGGGACAGGCGAACACTGAAGCTTTCTTT

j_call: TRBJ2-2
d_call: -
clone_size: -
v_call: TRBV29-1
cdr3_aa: CSAREAGELFF
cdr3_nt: TGCAGCGCCAGGGAGGCCGGGGAGCTGTTTTTT

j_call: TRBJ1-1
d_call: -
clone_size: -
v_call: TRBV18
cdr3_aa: CASSPEMNTEAFF
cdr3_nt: TGTGCCAGCTCTCCGGAGATGAACACTGAAGCTTTCTTT

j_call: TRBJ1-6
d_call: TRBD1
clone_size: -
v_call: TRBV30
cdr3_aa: CAWSEGQYSPLHF
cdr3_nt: TGTGCCTGGAGTGAGGGACAGTATTCACCCCTCCACTTT

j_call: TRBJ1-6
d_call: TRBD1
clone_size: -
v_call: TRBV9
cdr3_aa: CASSVVPGGEDSPLHF
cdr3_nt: TGTGCCAGCAGCGTAGTGCCAGGGGGTGAGGATTCACCCCTCCACTTT

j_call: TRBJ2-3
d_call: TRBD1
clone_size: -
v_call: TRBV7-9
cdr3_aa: CASSTHRGKDTQYF
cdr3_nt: TGTGCCAGCAGCACTCACAGGGGGAAAGATACGCAGTATTTT

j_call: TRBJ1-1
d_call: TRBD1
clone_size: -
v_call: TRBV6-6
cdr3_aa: CASSYPQGARTEAFF
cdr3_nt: TGTGCCAGCAGTTACCCCCAGGGGGCACGCACTGAAGCTTTCTTT

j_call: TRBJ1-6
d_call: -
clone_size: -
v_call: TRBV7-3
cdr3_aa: CASSLIGVANSPLHF
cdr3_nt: TGTGCCAGCAGCTTAATAGGGGTAGCTAATTCACCCCTCCACTTT

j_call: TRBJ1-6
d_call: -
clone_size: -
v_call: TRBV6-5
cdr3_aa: CATARAVGDNSPLHF
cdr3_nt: TGTGCCACCGCAAGGGCAGTCGGGGATAATTCACCCCTCCACTTT

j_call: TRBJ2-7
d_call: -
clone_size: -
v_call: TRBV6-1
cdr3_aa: CASSEAPGSQYEQYF
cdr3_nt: TGTGCCAGCAGTGAAGCGCCGGGGTCTCAGTACGAGCAGTACTTC

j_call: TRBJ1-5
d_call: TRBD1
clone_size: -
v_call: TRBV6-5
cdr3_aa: CASTPTGPQPQHF
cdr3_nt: TGTGCCAGCACCCCGACAGGGCCTCAGCCCCAGCATTTT

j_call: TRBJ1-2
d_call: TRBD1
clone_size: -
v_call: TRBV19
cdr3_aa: CASRDRAIYGYTF
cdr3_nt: TGTGCCAGTCGGGACAGAGCTATTTATGGCTACACCTTC

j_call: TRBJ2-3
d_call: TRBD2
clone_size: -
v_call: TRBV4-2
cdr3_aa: CASSTGLAGGAYF
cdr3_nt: TGTGCCAGCAGCACTGGACTAGCGGGGGGTGCGTATTTT